This T cell receptor beta chain was identified in a study of cytomegalovirus exposure and HLA in healthy donors. Overall study results and limits: Apparent HLA restriction characterized most CMV-associated TCR beta chains in a later analysis.

A word on this clone: Its antigen is still unknown.

PCR involved 60 Vbeta and 13 Jbeta primers. Some clones are missing from TCRdb's copy, which holds only in-frame ones; the method was immunoSEQ multiplex PCR. The sample shows more than 90,000 clones, around 68% of them seen only once. This CDR3 region has 14 residues. Germline CDR1 reads MNHEY; CDR2 reads SMNVEV (reference sequence). Trimming shortened V by 4 bases and J by 3 bases, and 10 bases separated the two germline ends. This TCR came from a woman in her 50s in good health and CMV-seropositive. The V gene is TRBV27, the J gene TRBJ2-1, with D perhaps TRBD1 (6 bases). The sample consisted of PBMCs. This chain's CDR3 is CASSYVQGYNEQFF. CDR3 DNA: TGTGCCAGCAGTTACGTACAGGGCTACAATGAGCAGTTCTTC.